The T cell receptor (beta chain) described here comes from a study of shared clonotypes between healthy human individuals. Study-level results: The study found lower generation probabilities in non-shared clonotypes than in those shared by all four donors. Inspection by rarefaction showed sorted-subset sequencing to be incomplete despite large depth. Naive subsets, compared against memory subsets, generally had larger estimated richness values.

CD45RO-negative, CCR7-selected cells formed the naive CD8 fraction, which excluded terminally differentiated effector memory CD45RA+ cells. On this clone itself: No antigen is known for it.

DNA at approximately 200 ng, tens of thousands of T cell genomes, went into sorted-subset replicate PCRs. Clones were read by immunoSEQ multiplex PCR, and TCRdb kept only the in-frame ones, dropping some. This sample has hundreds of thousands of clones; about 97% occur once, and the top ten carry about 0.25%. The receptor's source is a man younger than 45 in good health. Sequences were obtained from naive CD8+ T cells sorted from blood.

DNA for the CDR3: TGTGCCAGCAGTGTGGCGGGATGGGGTGAGCAGTTCTTC. It is translated as CASSVAGWGEQFF. The chain uses TRBV27 and TRBJ2-1; TRBD2 might be the D (6 bases). From germline, CDR1 is MNHEY and CDR2 SMNVEV (reference sequence). V lost 5 bases and J 9 bases, leaving 14 bases between the germline ends. This CDR3 comprises 13 residues.